The clone carrying this TCR beta chain showed up many times. Its antigen is as yet unknown. The sample comes from a study of early T cells in non-severe SARS-CoV-2 infection. As for the study in general: Unpaired chains resulted from sequencing bulk RNA of unsorted whole blood.

There are 13 residues in the CDR3. V lost 0 bases to trimming and J lost 9 bases, with 10 bases between them. Germline CDR1 reads LGHNA; CDR2 reads YSLEER. Attachment of unique molecular identifiers to individual cDNA molecules was performed. TCRdb used MiXCR to reprocess the 5' RACE reads, holding one entry per CDR3 protein. The sample contains about 30,000 distinct CDR3 sequences, about 3.9% of which appear only once. Findings and caveats of the study: VDJdb matching skewed toward anti-spike CD8 responses, missing private and CD4 specificities.

The rearrangement joins TRBV4-3 to TRBJ2-3, with D unresolved. The sample consisted of whole blood. This TCR was sampled from an adult who was a healthcare worker with PCR-confirmed SARS-CoV-2 infection or an uninfected control (not recorded which). In nucleotides, the CDR3 is TGCGCCAGCAGCCAAGATCCGTCGGGCACGCAGTATTTT. Translation: CASSQDPSGTQYF.